The 21 T cell receptor beta chains below come from one sample, sequenced in a study of cytomegalovirus exposure and HLA in healthy donors. Use of 60 Vbeta and 13 Jbeta primers characterized the PCR. The assay was immunoSEQ multiplex PCR, and TCRdb's table has in-frame clones only and misses some. This sample's table has about 87,000 clones. The sample was PBMCs. The receptors were gathered from a man in his fifties or sixties in good health and CMV-seropositive.

The chain recombines TRBV7-3 with TRBJ2-2; possibly TRBD2 for D (5 bases). The CDR3 loop spans 13 amino acids. Trimming removed 1 base from V and 6 bases from J, with 6 bases in between. CDR1 and CDR2 (germline): SGHTA, FQGTGA. CDR3 loop: CASSLNGAGELFF. CDR3 nucleotide sequence: TGTGCCAGCAGCTTAAACGGGGCCGGGGAGCTGTTTTTT.

The chain links TRBV4-1 to TRBJ1-2; D uncertain. This CDR3 region has 17 residues. Per germline, CDR1 MGHRA and CDR2 YSYEKL. Trimming took 0 bases from V and 2 from J, leaving 16 bases between them. The CDR3, as DNA: TGCGCCAGCAGCCAAGATCCTGTGGCAGTGGGCAACTATGGCTACACCTTC. This translates into CASSQDPVAVGNYGYTF.

This chain uses TRBV5-4 with TRBJ2-3; 12 nucleotides align to TRBD2. V shed 7 bases and J 4 bases; nucleotides not matched to a gene: 4. Germline V gene sequence: CDR1 SGHNT, CDR2 YYREEE (reference sequence). This CDR3 has 14 amino acids. The CDR3 nucleotides are TGTGCCAGCCGGTCTAGCGGGAGGGCAGATACGCAGTATTTT. Its translation: CASRSSGRADTQYF.

The CDR3 DNA reads as TGCACCAGCAGTTCAGGACAGTCTTTGAACACTGAAGCTTTCTTT. As protein: CTSSSGQSLNTEAFF. The chain uses TRBV1 and TRBJ1-1; no DNA check was done on the table's D call, TRBD1. TRBV1 counts as a pseudogene. This CDR3 is 15 amino acids long.

The CDR3 region is CASSEQGGTEAFF. The CDR3 DNA reads TGTGCCAGCAGCGAACAGGGGGGCACTGAAGCTTTCTTT. V and J are TRBV7-2 and TRBJ1-1, with TRBD1 matching 8 bases. The V gene end was trimmed by 5 bases and the J gene end by 4 bases; junction bases not matched to a gene: 3. CDR3 length equals 13 residues. Germline V lookup: CDR1 SGHTA, CDR2 FQGNSA.

CDR3 residues: CASSPNREDEAFF. CDR3 DNA sequence: TGTGCCAGCTCACCAAACCGGGAGGATGAAGCTTTCTTT. The gene calls are TRBV18 and TRBJ1-1; D is ambiguous. The CDR3 loop spans 13 amino acids. V gave up 2 bases and J gave up 7 bases, with 11 bases separating them. Germline V CDR1 and CDR2: KGHSH, LQKENI. Filled out from reference TRBV18 and TRBJ1-1, the complete variable domain reads NAGVMQNPRHLVRRRGQEARLRCSPMKGHSHVYWYRQLPEEGLKFMVYLQKENIIDESGMPKERFSAEFPKEGPSILRIQQVVRGDSAAYFCASSPNREDEAFFGQGTRLTVV.

The genes are TRBV9 and TRBJ1-2, with 9 bases matching TRBD1. Germline CDR1 reads SGDLS; CDR2 reads YYNGEE. V shed 4 bases and J 6 bases; nucleotides not matched to a gene: 4. This CDR3 contains 13 residues. The CDR3 loop is CASSPRQGDGYTF. As DNA, the CDR3 is TGTGCCAGCAGCCCTCGACAGGGGGATGGCTACACCTTC.

This rearrangement joins TRBV6-5 to TRBJ1-1, with TRBD1 matching over 10 bases. From germline, CDR1 is MNHEY and CDR2 SVGAGI. This CDR3 is built from 13 residues. J gave up 7 bases and V 5 bases, and 4 bases lay outside the gene matches. The CDR3 nucleotides read TGTGCCAGCAGTCCCGGGACAGGGGTTGAAGCTTTCTTT. Its translation: CASSPGTGVEAFF.

The chain uses TRBV7-9 and TRBJ2-1, with D possibly matching TRBD2 (6 bases). This CDR3 is built from 14 residues. CDR1 SEHNR and CDR2 FQNEAQ come from the germline V gene (reference sequence). Trimming stripped 1 base from V and 4 bases from J, with 8 bases between. The CDR3 sequence: CASSLELAYNEQFF. The CDR3, as DNA: TGTGCCAGCAGCTTAGAACTAGCATACAATGAGCAGTTCTTC.

The CDR3 sequence is CASSLMEGRSTEAFF. The CDR3 coding sequence is TGTGCCAGCAGCTTAATGGAGGGGAGAAGCACTGAAGCTTTCTTT. The chain is built from TRBV7-6 and TRBJ1-1; possibly TRBD1 for D (5 bases). The CDR3 spans 15 residues. Germline CDR1 SGHVS, CDR2 FNYEAQ. V was shortened by 2 bases and J by 4 bases, with 14 bases between the two germline ends.

V usage is TRBV4-2 and J usage is TRBJ1-2; maybe TRBD1 (5 bases). Germline CDR1 LGHNA, CDR2 YNFKEQ. V gave up 3 bases and J gave up 7 bases, with 18 bases separating them. The CDR3 runs to 15 residues. The CDR3 nucleotides are TGTGCCAGCAGCCATTCCCCGGGGGAGGTTCGTGGCTACACCTTC. This gives the protein CASSHSPGEVRGYTF.

The chain joins TRBV18 to TRBJ1-1, with D possibly TRBD1 on 6 matching bases. This CDR3 spans 15 amino acids. Germline assignment: CDR1 KGHSH and CDR2 LQKENI. V was pared by 0 bases and J by 3 bases, with 11 bases between. The CDR3 sequence: CASSPPRGLDTEAFF. DNA of the CDR3: TGTGCCAGCTCACCACCGAGGGGGTTGGACACTGAAGCTTTCTTT.

The rearrangement uses TRBV6-5 and TRBJ1-5, with a weak D call TRBD1 (5 bases). The V end lost 8 bases, the J end lost 9 bases, and 17 bases lay between the germline ends. Germline V lookup: CDR1 MNHEY, CDR2 SVGAGI. CDR3 length equals 13 residues. The DNA for the CDR3 is TGTGCCAGCCGGACGGGGGGATCAGGGCCCCAGCATTTT. This translates into CASRTGGSGPQHF.

The chain joins TRBV6-5 to TRBJ2-3; maybe TRBD2 (6 bases). CDR3 length: 15 amino acids. V lost 5 bases, J lost 1 base, and 13 bases lay in between. In germline, CDR1 is MNHEY, CDR2 SVGAGI. The CDR3 DNA sequence: TGTGCCAGCAGTCGGACTAAATGGGGCACAGATACGCAGTATTTT. It is translated as CASSRTKWGTDTQYF.

The CDR3: CASSRTGVGTETQYF. The CDR3 nucleotides are TGTGCCAGCAGCAGGACAGGGGTGGGTACAGAGACCCAGTACTTC. The V gene is TRBV2, the J gene TRBJ2-5; 9 nucleotides match TRBD1. Germline lookup yields CDR1 SNHLY and CDR2 FYNNEI. J gave up 4 bases and V 6 bases, and 9 bases lay outside the gene matches. The CDR3 is 15 residues long.

The chain combines TRBV2 with TRBJ2-7, with D perhaps matching TRBD2 (6 bases). Trimming took off 4 bases at V and 2 bases at J, with 21 bases between the two ends. Germline CDR1 reads SNHLY; CDR2 reads FYNNEI. The CDR3 spans 17 residues. The CDR3 region has the DNA TGTGCCAGCAGTGCTGCTAATTCCGGGACTGCAACCTACGAGCAGTACTTC. Its protein is CASSAANSGTATYEQYF.

The chain has TRBV9 and TRBJ2-2, with 9 bases aligning to TRBD1. Germline values: CDR1 SGDLS, CDR2 YYNGEE. The CDR3 is 16 residues long. V trimming: 0 bases; J trimming: 4 bases; junction bases outside the gene matches: 4. The CDR3: CASSVGTGVGTGELFF. The CDR3 DNA sequence: TGTGCCAGCAGCGTAGGGACAGGGGTCGGCACCGGGGAGCTGTTTTTT.

This chain connects TRBV27 to TRBJ1-2, with a tentative D call TRBD1 (6 bases). CDR1 is MNHEY, CDR2 SMNVEV, per germline (reference sequence). Trimming left V 4 bases short and J 0 bases short, with 21 bases between. The CDR3 length is 18 residues. The CDR3 sequence: CASSYNRVNLRSNYGYTF. The CDR3 DNA reads as TGTGCCAGCAGTTACAACAGGGTCAATCTAAGGTCTAACTATGGCTACACCTTC.

V gene TRBV9 combines with J gene TRBJ2-1; the D gene is possibly TRBD2 (5 bases). The germline V gene encodes CDR1 SGDLS and CDR2 YYNGEE. The V gene lost 3 bases and the J gene lost 5 bases, with 21 bases spanning the gap. There are 17 residues in the CDR3. The CDR3 here is CASSAPSGGPQHNEQFF. DNA for the CDR3: TGTGCCAGCAGCGCCCCCTCTGGCGGGCCCCAACACAATGAGCAGTTCTTC.

The V gene is TRBV7-9, the J gene TRBJ2-3, with 10 bases that match TRBD2. The trim removed 4 bases at V and 0 bases at J, leaving 4 bases unmatched. Germline lookup yields CDR1 SEHNR and CDR2 FQNEAQ (reference sequence). This CDR3 is built from 16 residues. The CDR3 coding sequence is TGTGCCAGCAGCTCCCTAGCGGGAGAGAGCACAGATACGCAGTATTTT. Protein sequence: CASSSLAGESTDTQYF.

The chain employs TRBV5-4 and TRBJ1-4, with TRBD1 matching over 8 bases. This CDR3 region has 14 residues. From germline, CDR1 is SGHNT and CDR2 YYREEE (reference sequence). V was pared by 1 base and J by 7 bases, with 3 bases of the junction left unmatched. In DNA, the CDR3 is TGTGCCAGCAGCTTGCAGGGGGCGAGTGAAAAACTGTTTTTT. This codes for CASSLQGASEKLFF. Full variable domain (outside the CDR3, taken from reference TRBV5-4 and TRBJ1-4): ETGVTQSPTHLIKTRGQQVTLRCSSQSGHNTVSWYQQALGQGPQFIFQYYREEENGRGNFPPRFSGLQFPNYSSELNVNALELDDSALYLCASSLQGASEKLFFGSGTQLSVL.